The 12 T cell receptor beta chains listed next were all sequenced from one sample in a study of T cells in Graves' hyperthyroidism and ophthalmopathy. RNA transcripts yielded amplified TCR beta CDR3 regions. When the TCR CDR3 underwent first-round RT-PCR, the HTBI primer set was used. MiXCR was run by TCRdb on the multiplex PCR reads, yielding one entry per CDR3 protein. The sample lists 600,000 or so distinct CDR3 sequences, around 16% occurring once. Sample: blood. The receptors come from a young woman with Graves' hyperthyroidism.

V gene TRBV13 combines with J gene TRBJ2-7; TRBD2 agrees at 8 bases. The CDR3 is made up of 15 amino acids. The junction had 8 bases not matched to a gene; V was cut back by 5 bases and J by 2 bases. Germline V gene sequence: CDR1 PRHDT, CDR2 FYEKMQ (reference sequence). DNA of the CDR3: TGTGCCAGCAGCCCTCGGGAGGGGTTGACCTACGAGCAGTACTTC. Translation: CASSPREGLTYEQYF.

This clonotype is a singleton in its sample. The CDR3 region has the DNA TGTGCCAGCAAGGGGCAGGGGCATAATTCACCCCTCCACTTT. Protein sequence: CASKGQGHNSPLHF. The V and J genes are TRBV28 and TRBJ1-6; perhaps TRBD1 as D (6 bases). The CDR3 spans 14 residues. Trimming left V 7 bases short and J 5 bases short, with 12 bases between. The germline V gene encodes CDR1 MDHEN and CDR2 SYDVKM. Drawing the rest from reference TRBV28 and TRBJ1-6, the complete variable domain is DVKVTQSSRYLVKRTGEKVFLECVQDMDHENMFWYRQDPGLGLRLIYFSYDVKMKEKGDIPEGYSVSREKKERFSLILESASTNQTSMYLCASKGQGHNSPLHFGNGTRLTVT.

This clonotype showed up many times. In nucleotides, the CDR3 is TGTGCCAGCAGGACCCCGGGAGGGCCCCACAATGAGCAGTTCTTC. Translation: CASRTPGGPHNEQFF. The chain joins TRBV2 to TRBJ2-1, with 8 bases fitting TRBD2. Germline lookup yields CDR1 SNHLY and CDR2 FYNNEI. This CDR3 is 15 amino acids long. After removal of 6 bases from V and 5 bases from J, the junction contained 9 bases not matched to a gene.

This clonotype was picked up many times. The chain has TRBV7-2 and TRBJ2-7; weak D call: TRBD1 (6 bases). Between the trimmed V and J ends, which lost 5 bases and 9 bases, there was a span of 14 bases. The CDR3 totals 12 residues. Per the germline V gene, CDR1 is SGHTA and CDR2 is FQGNSA. CDR3 region: CASSRTGSGQYF. In nucleotides, the CDR3 is TGTGCCAGCAGCCGTACAGGGTCGGGGCAGTACTTC.

At least ten counts were recorded for this clonotype. This sequence joins TRBV2 and TRBJ2-1, with TRBD2 matching over 7 bases. CDR3 length: 16 residues. From germline, CDR1 is SNHLY and CDR2 FYNNEI. The trim removed 4 bases at V and 1 base at J, leaving 7 bases unmatched. DNA for the CDR3: TGTGCCAGCAGTGGGCGGGAGACCTTTTCCTACAATGAGCAGTTCTTC. Amino acid sequence: CASSGRETFSYNEQFF. The full variable domain, with the rest looked up from reference TRBV2 and TRBJ2-1, is EPEVTQTPSHQVTQMGQEVILRCVPISNHLYFYWYRQILGQKVEFLVSFYNNEISEKSEIFDDQFSVERPDGSNFTLKIRSTKLEDSAMYFCASSGRETFSYNEQFFGPGTRLTVL.

This clonotype was counted ten times or more. J is TRBJ1-5 and V is TRBV28, with D uncertain. The CDR3 has 12 amino acids. Germline V gene data show CDR1 as MDHEN and CDR2 as SYDVKM. Trimming stripped 6 bases from V and 4 bases from J, with 7 bases between. CDR3 sequence: CASRFRNQPQHF. The CDR3 region has the DNA TGTGCCAGCAGGTTCAGAAATCAGCCCCAGCATTTT.

This clonotype was detected a few times. The chain has TRBV5-6 and TRBJ1-5; a possible D gene is TRBD1 (5 bases). From germline, CDR1 is SGHDT and CDR2 YYEEEE. The CDR3 runs 15 residues. With 4 bases removed from V and 2 bases from J, the gap between germline ends came to 13 bases. The CDR3 nucleotides are TGTGCCAGCAGCGACAGACGGGCGGGCAATCAGCCCCAGCATTTT. This translates into CASSDRRAGNQPQHF.

This clonotype has at least ten counts. The chain is built from TRBV27 and TRBJ2-1; TRBD2 is a possible D gene (5 bases). Per germline, CDR1 MNHEY and CDR2 SMNVEV (reference sequence). The CDR3 length is 13 residues. V was pared by 3 bases and J by 6 bases, with 9 bases between. The CDR3: CASSFRGGNEQFF. CDR3 bases: TGTGCCAGCAGTTTCCGGGGTGGCAATGAGCAGTTCTTC.

This clonotype showed up just a few times. The J gene is TRBJ2-7, the V gene TRBV28, with D possibly called TRBD1 or TRBD2 (6 bases each). This CDR3 contains 15 residues. Germline V gives CDR1 MDHEN, CDR2 SYDVKM. Trimming took off 7 bases at V and 2 bases at J, with 18 bases between the two ends. The CDR3 DNA reads as TGTGCCAGCAACCCAAAGGGGGGTGCCGCCTACGAGCAGTACTTC. Amino acid sequence: CASNPKGGAAYEQYF.

Ten or more counts support this clonotype. This chain joins TRBV28 and TRBJ2-7; 14 positions match TRBD2. The length of the CDR3 is 14 residues. V lost 8 bases and J lost 6; bases outside the gene matches: 6. The germline gives CDR1 MDHEN, CDR2 SYDVKM. The CDR3 DNA reads TGTGCCAGCGGTTCGACTAGCGGGAGGGCCGAGCAGTACTTC. Protein product: CASGSTSGRAEQYF.

This rearrangement joins TRBV20-1 to TRBJ2-1; 9 bases agree with TRBD1. Trimming cost V 3 bases and J 10 bases; bases outside gene matches: 13. The CDR3 runs 15 residues. CDR1 and CDR2 from the germline V gene are DFQATT and SNEGSKA (reference sequence). The chain's CDR3 is CSAREYFGQGNEQFF. The CDR3 coding sequence is TGCAGTGCTAGGGAATATTTTGGACAGGGGAACGAGCAGTTCTTC.

At least ten counts were recorded for this clonotype. The J gene is TRBJ2-7, the V gene TRBV7-9; D not certain. The length of the CDR3 is 13 residues. V lost 3 bases and J lost 3, with 9 bases in between. Germline CDR1 reads SEHNR; CDR2 reads FQNEAQ (reference sequence). DNA for the CDR3: TGTGCCAGCAGCTTTCGGCCCGACTACGAGCAGTACTTC. Amino acid sequence: CASSFRPDYEQYF.